This T cell receptor beta chain was documented in a study of blood T cell repertoires in COVID-19. In the study overall: Acute-phase and convalescent COVID-19 samples originated in the United States, Italy and Spain. T cells, B-cell-depleted T cells, or PBMCs supplied cDNA or gDNA.

Original data processing: Nucleated cell counts were estimated from reference gene primer amplification. Profiled with immunoSEQ multiplex PCR; TCRdb holds only in-frame clones, not every one. V and J calls and clone size are copied from that table; D and trimming were computed from the DNA. This sample has under 80,000 clones, with 85% to 90% found just once. Sequencing was done on a sample of peripheral blood. The sequence came from a middle-aged man with active COVID-19.

Here the CDR3 DNA reads TGTGCCATCCCCGGACAGGGCAGCAATCAGCCCCAGCATTTT. It specifies CAIPGQGSNQPQHF. The chain is built from TRBV19 and TRBJ1-5; 8 bases are a match to TRBD1. V lost 10 bases and J lost 1; bases outside the gene matches: 6. Germline-derived CDR1 and CDR2 are LNHDA and SQIVND (reference sequence). The CDR3 loop spans 14 amino acids.